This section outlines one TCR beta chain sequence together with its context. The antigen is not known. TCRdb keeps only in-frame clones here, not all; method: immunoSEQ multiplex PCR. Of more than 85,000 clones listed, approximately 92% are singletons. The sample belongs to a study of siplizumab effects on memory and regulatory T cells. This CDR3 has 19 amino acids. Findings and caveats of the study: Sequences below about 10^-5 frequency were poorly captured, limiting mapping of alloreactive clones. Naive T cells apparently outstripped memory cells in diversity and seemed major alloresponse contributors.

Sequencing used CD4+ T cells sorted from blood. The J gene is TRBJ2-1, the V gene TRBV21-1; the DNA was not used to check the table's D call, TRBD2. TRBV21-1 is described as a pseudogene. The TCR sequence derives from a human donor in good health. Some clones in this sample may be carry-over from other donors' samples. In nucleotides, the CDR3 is TGTGCCAGCAGCAAACCTACTAGCGGGAGGGTTCGATCCTACAATGAGCAGTTCTTC. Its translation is CASSKPTSGRVRSYNEQFF.